Each of the 22 T cell receptor beta chains below was sequenced from the same sample in a study of cytomegalovirus exposure and HLA in healthy donors. Primers for the PCR totalled 60 Vbeta and 13 Jbeta. Profiled with immunoSEQ multiplex PCR; TCRdb holds only in-frame clones, not every one. Of about 100,000 clones listed, around 69% are singletons. Sequenced material: PBMCs. Source of these receptors: a woman aged 55-70 years in good health and CMV-seropositive.

The genes are TRBV5-1 and TRBJ1-4; TRBD1 matches 8 bases. This CDR3 has 15 amino acids. With 6 bases clipped from V and 1 base from J, the junction kept 5 bases outside the gene matches. CDR1 and CDR2 (germline): SGHRS, YFSETQ. The CDR3 region has the DNA TGCGCCAGCAAGGACAGGGTTGGAACTAATGAAAAACTGTTTTTT. Protein product: CASKDRVGTNEKLFF.

This clone was seen just once. This rearrangement joins TRBV5-6 to TRBJ1-3; D might be TRBD1 (6 bases). Looked up from germline, CDR1 is SGHDT and CDR2 is YYEEEE. The CDR3 is made up of 18 amino acids. Between the trimmed V and J ends, which lost 4 bases and 3 bases, there was a span of 23 bases. The DNA of the CDR3 is TGTGCCAGCAGCCAAGGGCTGGACGGACAGCGCTATGGAAACACCATATATTTT. Its protein is CASSQGLDGQRYGNTIYF.

J is TRBJ2-4 and V is TRBV15; 8 nucleotides align to TRBD2. J gave up 1 base and V 0 bases, and 2 bases lay outside the gene matches. Germline CDR1 and CDR2: LNHNV and YYDKDF (reference sequence). The CDR3 spans 16 residues. The CDR3 spells CATSRDSGGAKNIQYF. The CDR3 DNA sequence: TGTGCCACCAGCAGAGATTCGGGGGGGGCCAAAAACATTCAGTACTTC.

CDR3 nucleotide sequence: TGTGCCTGGAGGGGGGGAACGGGCCGGAATGAAAAACTGTTTTTT. Amino acids: CAWRGGTGRNEKLFF. The chain combines TRBV30 with TRBJ1-4; possible D gene TRBD1, 5 bases. The CDR3 spans 15 residues. V gave up 3 bases and J gave up 5 bases, with 16 bases separating them. Germline values: CDR1 GTSNPN, CDR2 SVGIG (reference sequence).

This clone was seen a few times. The V gene is TRBV29-1, the J gene TRBJ2-3, with D perhaps matching TRBD2 (6 bases). V was shortened by 4 bases and J by 2 bases, with 13 bases between the two germline ends. Per the germline V gene, CDR1 is SQVTM and CDR2 is ANQGSEA. This CDR3 is built from 14 residues. This CDR3 reads CSVARTTPTDTQYF. As DNA, the CDR3 is TGCAGCGTTGCCCGGACTACACCCACAGATACGCAGTATTTT.

The rearrangement links TRBV5-6 to TRBJ2-1; 8 bases line up with TRBD2. The V segment lost 0 bases and the J segment 4 bases; nucleotides outside the gene matches: 9. This CDR3 is built from 17 residues. Germline V lookup: CDR1 SGHDT, CDR2 YYEEEE. The CDR3 loop reads CASSLGGRGRRYNEQFF. CDR3 coding DNA: TGTGCCAGCAGCTTGGGGGGTCGCGGGAGGAGGTACAATGAGCAGTTCTTC.

The V call is TRBV19, the J call TRBJ2-7; 7 bases fit TRBD2. CDR3 length: 13 residues. V lost 10 bases, J lost 2 bases, and 8 bases stayed unmatched. The germline V gene encodes CDR1 LNHDA and CDR2 SQIVND (reference sequence). CDR3 in amino acids: CATSAGPTYEQYF. As DNA, the CDR3 is TGTGCCACTTCAGCGGGACCCACCTACGAGCAGTACTTC.

This chain connects TRBV6-1 to TRBJ2-7, with 7 bases lining up with TRBD1. The CDR3 spans 15 residues. V trimming: 4 bases; J trimming: 0 bases; junction bases outside the gene matches: 6. Germline lookup yields CDR1 MNHNS and CDR2 SASEGT. CDR3 sequence (DNA): TGTGCCAGCAGTGCTCTGACAGGGTCCTCCTACGAGCAGTACTTC. Translation gives CASSALTGSSYEQYF.

CDR3 in DNA: TGTGCCTGGAGTGTACCCTCATTAACTAGCGGGATTTACAATGAGCAGTTCTTC. This sequence encodes CAWSVPSLTSGIYNEQFF. V gene TRBV30 combines with J gene TRBJ2-1; the match to TRBD2 covers 10 bases. With V trimmed by 0 bases and J by 4 bases, 12 bases remained unmatched. In germline, CDR1 is GTSNPN, CDR2 SVGIG (reference sequence). The length of the CDR3 is 18 residues. Looking up the rest from reference TRBV30 and TRBJ2-1 gives the full variable domain: SQTIHQWPATLVQPVGSPLSLECTVEGTSNPNLYWYRQAAGRGLQLLFYSVGIGQISSEVPQNLSASRPQDRQFILSSKKLLLSDSGFYLCAWSVPSLTSGIYNEQFFGPGTRLTVL.

The chain recombines TRBV4-1 with TRBJ2-1; 7 positions match TRBD1. CDR3 length equals 16 residues. Germline V CDR1 and CDR2: MGHRA, YSYEKL. The junction had 9 bases not matched to a gene; V was cut back by 3 bases and J by 4 bases. CDR3 in DNA: TGCGCCAGCAGCCAGCTACAGGGGCCTACTTACAATGAGCAGTTCTTC. Its protein product is CASSQLQGPTYNEQFF.

The chain uses TRBV29-1 and TRBJ2-3, with TRBD2 as a possible D gene (6 bases). The CDR3 sequence is 15 residues long. The V gene's germline CDR1 is SQVTM and CDR2 ANQGSEA. Trimming stripped 0 bases from V and 0 bases from J, with 10 bases between. This CDR3 is CSVEELAKSTDTQYF. In DNA form, the CDR3 reads TGCAGCGTTGAAGAGCTAGCGAAGAGCACAGATACGCAGTATTTT.

The chain links TRBV6-5 to TRBJ2-1, with 14 bases lining up with TRBD2. The CDR3 spans 15 residues. J lost 10 bases, V lost 6 bases, and 8 bases had no gene match. Germline-derived CDR1 and CDR2 are MNHEY and SVGAGI. CDR3 nucleotide sequence: TGTGCCAGCAGCAACTCGGGACTAGCGGGAGAAGAGCAGTTCTTC. Amino acids: CASSNSGLAGEEQFF.

V gene TRBV6-6 combines with J gene TRBJ1-3, with TRBD1 matching over 9 bases. This CDR3 has 14 amino acids. V was clipped by 10 bases and J by 4 bases; unmatched bases: 8. Germline V CDR1 and CDR2: MNHNY, SVGAGI (reference sequence). CDR3: CATSRGQGGNTIYF. CDR3 DNA: TGTGCCACCTCACGAGGACAGGGGGGAAACACCATATATTTT.

This clone was recorded a few times. The V and J genes are TRBV12-5 and TRBJ2-5; the D gene is possibly TRBD2 (5 bases). Germline lookup yields CDR1 LGHNT and CDR2 FRNRAP. V shed 8 bases and J shed 4 bases, with 14 bases lying between them. The CDR3 sequence is 13 residues long. The CDR3, as DNA: TGTGCTAGTATGGTAGATCGGGGAGAGACCCAGTACTTC. Its protein is CASMVDRGETQYF.

DNA of the CDR3: TGTGCCAGCAACCAGCAGGGCAGGGCTGAAGCTTTCTTT. It specifies CASNQQGRAEAFF. This chain joins TRBV11-2 and TRBJ1-1; weak D call: TRBD1 (5 bases). Germline CDR1 reads SGHAT; CDR2 reads FQNNGV. The length of the CDR3 is 13 residues. Trimming took off 7 bases at V and 6 bases at J, with 15 bases between the two ends.

Only one count was recorded for this clone. As DNA, the CDR3 is TGTGCCAGCAGCGTAAATAGTAGGGGGCTTGATGAAAAACTGTTTTTT. This gives the protein CASSVNSRGLDEKLFF. The chain joins TRBV9 to TRBJ1-4, with 7 bases that match TRBD1. The CDR3 has 16 amino acids. Germline CDR1 and CDR2: SGDLS and YYNGEE. The J segment lost 6 bases and the V segment lost 1 base, leaving 9 bases of the junction unmatched.

The J gene is TRBJ2-1, the V gene TRBV4-2; 11 bases align to TRBD2. CDR1 is LGHNA, CDR2 YNFKEQ, per germline. V dropped 4 bases and J dropped 6; count of bases not matched to a gene: 5. The CDR3 contains 15 residues. CDR3 residues: CASSPTSGSLNEQFF. CDR3 in DNA: TGTGCCAGCAGCCCCACTAGCGGGAGTCTCAATGAGCAGTTCTTC.

This rearrangement joins TRBV4-1 to TRBJ2-3; a weak D match, TRBD1 (6 bases). The CDR3 runs to 15 residues. Germline V gene data show CDR1 as MGHRA and CDR2 as YSYEKL. With 1 base removed from V and 2 bases from J, the gap between germline ends came to 10 bases. CDR3 sequence (DNA): TGCGCCAGCAGCCAAGTGGTGGGGGCCACAGATACGCAGTATTTT. The encoded protein is CASSQVVGATDTQYF.

This clone was seen a handful of times. The rearrangement uses TRBV30 and TRBJ2-6, with D hard to call. The V and J ends lost 0 bases and 0 bases respectively, with 6 bases between them. The germline V gene encodes CDR1 GTSNPN and CDR2 SVGIG (reference sequence). The CDR3 is 15 amino acids. CDR3 loop: CAWSVLVSGANVLTF. The DNA of the CDR3 is TGTGCCTGGAGTGTTTTAGTCTCTGGGGCCAACGTCCTGACTTTC.

V usage is TRBV14 and J usage is TRBJ1-1; D is uncertain. Germline V gene lookup returns CDR1 SGHDN and CDR2 FVKESK. The CDR3 totals 13 residues. V was cut by 4 bases and J by 7 bases, with 13 bases left in between. In DNA form, the CDR3 reads TGTGCCAGCAGCCGAAATCTAGGCAGTGAAGCTTTCTTT. Amino acids: CASSRNLGSEAFF. Together with reference TRBV14 and TRBJ1-1, the CDR3 gives the full variable domain: EAGVTQFPSHSVIEKGQTVTLRCDPISGHDNLYWYRRVMGKEIKFLLHFVKESKQDESGMPNNRFLAERTGGTYSTLKVQPAELEDSGVYFCASSRNLGSEAFFGQGTRLTVV.

This clone occurred a few times. The V call is TRBV9, the J call TRBJ2-5; D gene ambiguous. V was pared by 4 bases and J by 1 base, with 14 bases between. The CDR3 has 15 residues. Germline V gives CDR1 SGDLS, CDR2 YYNGEE. CDR3 nucleotides: TGTGCCAGCAGCCCCTCTCTTTCTACCCAAGAGACCCAGTACTTC. Protein sequence: CASSPSLSTQETQYF.

The chain recombines TRBV28 with TRBJ2-7; TRBD2 matches 12 bases. The germline CDR1 and CDR2 sequences are MDHEN and SYDVKM. There are 17 residues in the CDR3. V dropped 11 bases and J dropped 3; count of bases not matched to a gene: 17. CDR3 sequence (DNA): TGTGCCGCTCGACTAGCGGGAGTACGGGGCCGGGACTACGAGCAGTACTTC. Its protein is CAARLAGVRGRDYEQYF. The entire variable domain, with the rest obtained from reference TRBV28 and TRBJ2-7, is as follows: DVKVTQSSRYLVKRTGEKVFLECVQDMDHENMFWYRQDPGLGLRLIYFSYDVKMKEKGDIPEGYSVSREKKERFSLILESASTNQTSMYLCAARLAGVRGRDYEQYFGPGTRLTVT.